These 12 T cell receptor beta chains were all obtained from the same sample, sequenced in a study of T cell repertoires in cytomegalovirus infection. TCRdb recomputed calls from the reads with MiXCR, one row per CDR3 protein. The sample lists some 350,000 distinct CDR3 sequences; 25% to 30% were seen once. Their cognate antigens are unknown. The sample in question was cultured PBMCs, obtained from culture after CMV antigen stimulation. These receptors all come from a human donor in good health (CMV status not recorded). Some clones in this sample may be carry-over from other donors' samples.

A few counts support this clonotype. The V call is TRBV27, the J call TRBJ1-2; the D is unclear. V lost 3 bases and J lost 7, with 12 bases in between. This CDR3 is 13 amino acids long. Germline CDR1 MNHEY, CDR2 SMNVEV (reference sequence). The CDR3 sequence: CASSFFDRGGYTF. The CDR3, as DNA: TGTGCCAGCAGTTTTTTCGACCGGGGTGGCTACACCTTC.

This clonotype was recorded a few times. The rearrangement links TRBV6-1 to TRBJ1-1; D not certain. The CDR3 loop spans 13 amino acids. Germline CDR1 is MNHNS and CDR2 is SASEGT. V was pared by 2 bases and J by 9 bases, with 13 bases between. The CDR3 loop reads CASSERAMQQAFF. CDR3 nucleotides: TGTGCCAGCAGTGAAAGGGCGATGCAGCAAGCTTTCTTT.

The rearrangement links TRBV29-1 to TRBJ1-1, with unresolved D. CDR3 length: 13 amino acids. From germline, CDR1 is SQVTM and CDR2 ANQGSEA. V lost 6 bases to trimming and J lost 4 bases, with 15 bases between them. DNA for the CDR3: TGCAGCGTACCCACAGCACTGACCACTGAAGCTTTCTTT. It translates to CSVPTALTTEAFF.

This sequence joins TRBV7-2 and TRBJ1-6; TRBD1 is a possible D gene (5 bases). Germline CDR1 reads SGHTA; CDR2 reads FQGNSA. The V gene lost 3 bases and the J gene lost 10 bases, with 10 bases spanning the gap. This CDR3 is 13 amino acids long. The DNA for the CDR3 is TGTGCCAGCAGCTTCTCCAGGGAGTCACCCCTCCACTTT. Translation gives CASSFSRESPLHF.

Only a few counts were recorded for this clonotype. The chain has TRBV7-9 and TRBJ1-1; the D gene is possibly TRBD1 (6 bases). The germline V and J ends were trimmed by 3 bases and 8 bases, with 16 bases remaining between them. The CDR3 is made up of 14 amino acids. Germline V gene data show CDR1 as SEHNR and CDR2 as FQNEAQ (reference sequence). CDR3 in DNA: TGTGCCAGCAGCTTTTCCAGCAGGGGAGCGGAAGCTTTCTTT. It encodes CASSFSSRGAEAFF.

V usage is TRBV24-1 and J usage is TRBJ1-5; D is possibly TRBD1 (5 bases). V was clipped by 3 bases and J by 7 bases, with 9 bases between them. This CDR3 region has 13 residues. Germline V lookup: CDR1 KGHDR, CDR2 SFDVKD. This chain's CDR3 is CATSDLGGQPQHF. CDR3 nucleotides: TGTGCCACCAGTGATCTGGGGGGGCAGCCCCAGCATTTT.

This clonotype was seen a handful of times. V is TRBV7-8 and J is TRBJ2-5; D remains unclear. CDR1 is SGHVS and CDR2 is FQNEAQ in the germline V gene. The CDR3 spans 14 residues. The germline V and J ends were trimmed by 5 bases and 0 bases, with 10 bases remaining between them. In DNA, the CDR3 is TGTGCCAGCAGCAAGATTATAAACCAAGAGACCCAGTACTTC. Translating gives CASSKIINQETQYF.

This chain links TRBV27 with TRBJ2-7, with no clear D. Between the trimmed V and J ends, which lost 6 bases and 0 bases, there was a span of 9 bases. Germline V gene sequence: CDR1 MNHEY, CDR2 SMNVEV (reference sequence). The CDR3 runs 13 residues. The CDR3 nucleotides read TGTGCCAGCAGCATCGACACCTCCTACGAGCAGTACTTC. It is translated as CASSIDTSYEQYF.

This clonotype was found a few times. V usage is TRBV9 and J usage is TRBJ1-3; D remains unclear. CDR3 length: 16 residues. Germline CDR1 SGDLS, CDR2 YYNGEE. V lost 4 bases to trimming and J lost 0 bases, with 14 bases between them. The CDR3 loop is CASSTRGDFSGNTIYF. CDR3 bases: TGTGCCAGCAGCACTCGTGGCGATTTCTCTGGAAACACCATATATTTT.

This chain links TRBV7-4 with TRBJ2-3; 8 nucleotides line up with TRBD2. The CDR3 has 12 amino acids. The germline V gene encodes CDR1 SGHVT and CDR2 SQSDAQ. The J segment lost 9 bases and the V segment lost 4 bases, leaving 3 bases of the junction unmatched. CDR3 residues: CASSSGGGTQYF. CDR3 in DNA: TGTGCCAGCAGCTCGGGAGGGGGGACGCAGTATTTT.

The CDR3 loop is CASSQDPTTDTQYF. The CDR3 bases are TGCGCCAGCAGCCAAGATCCTACCACAGATACGCAGTATTTT. The V and J genes are TRBV4-3 and TRBJ2-3; no firm D call. This CDR3 region has 14 residues. Trimming removed 0 bases from V and 2 bases from J, with 6 bases in between. Germline CDR1 reads LGHNA; CDR2 reads YSLEER.

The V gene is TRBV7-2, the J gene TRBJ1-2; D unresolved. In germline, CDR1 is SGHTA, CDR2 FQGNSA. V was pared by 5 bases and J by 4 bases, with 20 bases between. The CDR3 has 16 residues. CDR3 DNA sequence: TGTGCCAGCAGCCAGGACTTGACAAAGGGCCGCTATGGCTACACCTTC. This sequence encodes CASSQDLTKGRYGYTF.